The present T cell receptor beta chain was sequenced within a study of cytomegalovirus exposure and HLA in healthy donors. Study overall: In a later analysis, the roughly 130 validation repertoires were reported to have used the same platform as the approximately 620 first-cohort repertoires. Notes on the study in general: As was reported, the classifier diagnosed cytomegalovirus status with high specificity and sensitivity. Cytomegalovirus-associated TCR beta chains were listed, numbering approximately 150.

Data came from immunoSEQ multiplex PCR; TCRdb stores just in-frame clones and leaves some out. The data contain roughly 150,000 clones, approximately 88% of them seen just once; the ten biggest clones take up 2.5% to 4%. On this clone itself: Its antigen remains unidentified.

The donors belonged to the roughly 120-subject validation cohort, separate from the roughly 700-subject first cohort. This CDR3 spans 13 amino acids. CDR1 SNHLY and CDR2 FYNNEI come from the germline V gene. Trimming at V came to 7 bases and at J to 4 bases, leaving 4 bases not matched to a gene. The chain employs TRBV2 and TRBJ1-2; 9 nucleotides match TRBD1. The origin of this receptor is a woman aged 18-29 years in good health and CMV-seropositive. Sequencing was done on a sample of PBMCs. The CDR3 DNA reads TGTGCCAGCATGGAGGGACAGGGCTATGGCTACACCTTC. Translated: CASMEGQGYGYTF.